The clone carrying this T cell receptor (beta chain) was seen repeatedly, ten times or more. The antigen is not known. These data belong to a study of T cells in Graves' hyperthyroidism and ophthalmopathy. The ends were cut back, 6 bases at V and 8 bases at J, with 20 bases in the middle. CDR1 MNHEY and CDR2 SMNVEV come from the germline V gene (reference sequence). This CDR3 has 15 residues. General study points: The model's output predicted ophthalmopathy at a median of roughly 6.9 months prior to onset.

With duration under 3 months, ophthalmopathy was active: Clinical Activity Score at least 3, NOSPECS at least 4. Diagnosis rested on symptoms, serum thyroxine and TRAb, thyroid ultrasound, and orbital computed tomography. From RNA transcripts, TCR beta CDR3 regions were amplified. A set of HTBI primers served as the primers for a first-round RT-PCR of the TCR CDR3. TCRdb re-called the multiplex PCR reads through MiXCR, storing one row per CDR3 protein. Among around 540,000 distinct CDR3 sequences listed, about 16% were seen once. The specimen was blood. The gene calls are TRBV27 and TRBJ2-1; D gene ambiguous. The clonotype originates from a woman younger than 45 with Graves' ophthalmopathy. CDR3 DNA: TGTGCCAGCAGGGCTTTCGACCCTGTGGTGGATGAGCAGTTCTTC. Its translation is CASRAFDPVVDEQFF.